These T cell receptor beta chains were read from a single sample in a study of identical twins. TCRdb analysed the 5' RACE reads with MiXCR anew, one entry per CDR3 protein. The data show hundreds of thousands of distinct CDR3 sequences, more than 6.5% seen once. The same sample was also used in a study of yellow fever vaccine responses in identical twins.

The source material was PBMCs. These receptors originate from a woman aged 18-29 years in good health. The CDR3 runs from the conserved cysteine through the conserved F or W. Fields, in order: clone size, V gene, J gene, D gene, CDR3 DNA, CDR3 protein. D genes are given only for firm matches. Part of the rows lack a size; the others show once, few, many or a class for expanded clones.

size: few; V: TRBV7-6; J: TRBJ2-2; D: TRBD2; DNA: TGTGCCAGCAGACCTTCTAGCGGGGGGCAAACCGGGGAGCTGTTTTTT; CDR3: CASRPSSGGQTGELFF
size: few; V: TRBV13; J: TRBJ1-1; D: NA; DNA: TGTGCCAGCAGCTTGACAGCTTTGAACACTGAAGCTTTCTTT; CDR3: CASSLTALNTEAFF
size: NA; V: TRBV7-8; J: TRBJ2-3; D: TRBD2; DNA: TGTGCCAGCTCAATCGGGACTAACACAGATACGCAGTATTTT; CDR3: CASSIGTNTDTQYF
size: few; V: TRBV7-2; J: TRBJ2-7; D: TRBD1; DNA: TGTGCCAGCAGCTCCCGGGACAGGGCCCCCGAGCAGTACTTC; CDR3: CASSSRDRAPEQYF
size: few; V: TRBV10-3; J: TRBJ2-5; D: NA; DNA: TGTGCCATCAGTGGAACAGGACCCACCCGTGAGACCCAGTACTTC; CDR3: CAISGTGPTRETQYF
size: NA; V: TRBV20-1; J: TRBJ2-5; D: TRBD1; DNA: TGCAGTGCCTCAACAGGGGAAAGGTTAAAGACCCAGTACTTC; CDR3: CSASTGERLKTQYF
size: many; V: TRBV12-3/TRBV12-4; J: TRBJ2-7; D: NA; DNA: TGTGCCAGCAGTTTATTACTGGGGACCTCCTCCTACGAGCAGTACTTC; CDR3: CASSLLLGTSSYEQYF
size: few; V: TRBV5-1; J: TRBJ2-6; D: NA; DNA: TGCGCCAGCAGCTTGTCCCCACAAGTCCTTGGGGCCAACGTCCTGACTTTC; CDR3: CASSLSPQVLGANVLTF
size: many; V: TRBV20-1; J: TRBJ2-4; D: NA; DNA: TGCAGTGCCCCCCTAGCGATCAAAAACATTCAGTACTTC; CDR3: CSAPLAIKNIQYF
size: few; V: TRBV25-1; J: TRBJ2-5; D: TRBD2; DNA: TGTGCCAGCACAGGCGGGGGGTTCTCGGAGACCCAGTACTTC; CDR3: CASTGGGFSETQYF
size: few; V: TRBV11-2; J: TRBJ2-1; D: TRBD2; DNA: TGTGCCAGCAGCTTAGTTAGCGGGAGTATGCATGAGCAGTTCTTC; CDR3: CASSLVSGSMHEQFF
size: NA; V: TRBV10-3; J: TRBJ2-3; D: TRBD2; DNA: TGTGCCATCAAGAGCGGGAGAGAGGGAGATACGCAGTATTTT; CDR3: CAIKSGREGDTQYF
size: many; V: TRBV5-1; J: TRBJ2-6; D: NA; DNA: TGCGCCAGCAGCTACCAGGGGGCCAACGTCCTGACTTTC; CDR3: CASSYQGANVLTF